The TCR beta chain under discussion was sequenced for a study of CD4 and CD8 cells across lung adenocarcinoma regions. TCRdb processed the PCR reads anew with MiXCR; each CDR3 protein has one entry. This table has tens of thousands of distinct CDR3 sequences, 50% appearing once. The patients had localized lung adenocarcinoma, a non-small cell subtype. Trimming took 4 bases from V and 9 from J, leaving 7 bases between them. The CDR3 runs to 12 residues. Germline CDR1 and CDR2: MNHEY and SVGAGI. The source of this sequence is a male donor with lung adenocarcinoma. The CD4 and CD8 labels of this study may be unreliable. This sequence joins TRBV6-5 and TRBJ1-6; D remains unclear. The sequenced sample consisted of CD8+ T cells from the center of a lung tumor. The CDR3 sequence: CASSSLASPLHF. The CDR3 DNA reads as TGTGCCAGCAGTTCCCTGGCTTCACCCCTCCACTTT.